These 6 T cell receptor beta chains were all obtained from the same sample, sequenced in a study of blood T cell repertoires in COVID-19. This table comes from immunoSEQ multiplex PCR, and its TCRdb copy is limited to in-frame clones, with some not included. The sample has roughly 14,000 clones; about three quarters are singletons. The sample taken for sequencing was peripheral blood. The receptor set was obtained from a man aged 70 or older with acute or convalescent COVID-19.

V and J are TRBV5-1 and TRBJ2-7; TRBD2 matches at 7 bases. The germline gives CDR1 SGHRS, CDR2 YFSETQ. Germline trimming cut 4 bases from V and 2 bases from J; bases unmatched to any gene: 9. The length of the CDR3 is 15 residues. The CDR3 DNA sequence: TGCGCCAGCAGCCCGAGGGGCGGGAGAACCTACGAGCAGTACTTC. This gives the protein CASSPRGGRTYEQYF. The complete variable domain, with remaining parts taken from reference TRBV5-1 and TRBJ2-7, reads KAGVTQTPRYLIKTRGQQVTLSCSPISGHRSVSWYQQTPGQGLQFLFEYFSETQRNKGNFPGRFSGRQFSNSRSEMNVSTLELGDSALYLCASSPRGGRTYEQYFGPGTRLTVT.

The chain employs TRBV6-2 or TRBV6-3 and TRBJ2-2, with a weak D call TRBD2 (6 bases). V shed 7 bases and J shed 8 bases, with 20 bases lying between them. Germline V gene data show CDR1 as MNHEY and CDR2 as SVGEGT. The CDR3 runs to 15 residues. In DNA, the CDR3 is TGTGCCAGCACCCCCTTCGGCGGGAAGGGGGGGGAGCTGTTTTTT. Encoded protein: CASTPFGGKGGELFF.

The CDR3 DNA follows: TGTGCCAGTCAGGGGGACACAGATACGCAGTATTTT. Protein: CASQGDTDTQYF. The V gene is TRBV10-3, the J gene TRBJ2-3; 7 positions match TRBD1. The CDR3 has 12 amino acids. Germline CDR1 ENHRY, CDR2 SYGVKD. V shed 10 bases, J shed 2 bases, and the junction held 3 bases outside the gene matches.

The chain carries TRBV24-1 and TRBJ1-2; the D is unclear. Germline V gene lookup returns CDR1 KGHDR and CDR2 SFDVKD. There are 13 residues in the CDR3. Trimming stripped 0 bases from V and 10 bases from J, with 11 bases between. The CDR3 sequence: CATSDLGEITYTF. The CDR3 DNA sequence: TGTGCCACCAGTGATTTGGGGGAGATTACCTACACCTTC.

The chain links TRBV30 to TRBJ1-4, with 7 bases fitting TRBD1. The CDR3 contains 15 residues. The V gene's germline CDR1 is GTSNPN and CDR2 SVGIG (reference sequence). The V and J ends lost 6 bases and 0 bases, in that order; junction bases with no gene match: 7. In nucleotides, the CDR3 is TGTGCCTGCCAGGGGGGCTATTCAACTAATGAAAAACTGTTTTTT. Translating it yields CACQGGYSTNEKLFF.

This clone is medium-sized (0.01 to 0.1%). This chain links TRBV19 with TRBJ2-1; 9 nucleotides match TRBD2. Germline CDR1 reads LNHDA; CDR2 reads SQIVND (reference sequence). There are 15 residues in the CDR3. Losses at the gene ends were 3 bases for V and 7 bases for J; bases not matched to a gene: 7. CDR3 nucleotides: TGTGCCAGTAGTATTACGGCGGGAGGGCCGAATGAGCAGTTCTTC. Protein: CASSITAGGPNEQFF.